The clone carrying this T cell receptor beta chain was observed a single time. For every subset, genomic DNA was evenly distributed across several immunoSEQ plates. Sequenced by immunoSEQ multiplex PCR; TCRdb stores in-frame clones only, minus some. This repertoire shows hundreds of thousands of clones, approximately 79% found once; its top ten account for 1.7%. The data are from a study of shared clonotypes between healthy human individuals. Trimming cost V 3 bases and J 2 bases, with 8 bases left between them. This CDR3 region has 14 residues. Germline V gives CDR1 MDHEN, CDR2 SYDVKM. Material: memory CD4+ T cells sorted from blood. Subset reported: CD45RA-negative fraction. The gene calls are TRBV28 and TRBJ2-4; D perhaps matches TRBD1 (5 bases). The TCR comes from a woman younger than 45 in good health. CDR3 sequence reads: CASSFSGTKNIQYF. DNA for the CDR3: TGTGCCAGCAGTTTTTCAGGGACCAAAAACATTCAGTACTTC.